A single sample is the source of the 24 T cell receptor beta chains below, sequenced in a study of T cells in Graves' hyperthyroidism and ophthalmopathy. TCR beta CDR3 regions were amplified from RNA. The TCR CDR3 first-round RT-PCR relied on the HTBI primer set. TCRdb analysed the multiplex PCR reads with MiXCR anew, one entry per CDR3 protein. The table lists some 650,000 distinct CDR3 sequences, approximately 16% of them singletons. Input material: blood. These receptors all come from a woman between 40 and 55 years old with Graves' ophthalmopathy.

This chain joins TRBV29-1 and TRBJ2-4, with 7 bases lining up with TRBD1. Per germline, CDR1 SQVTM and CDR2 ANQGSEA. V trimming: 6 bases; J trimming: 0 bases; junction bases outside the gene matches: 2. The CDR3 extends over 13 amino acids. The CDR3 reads CSVQGEAKNIQYF. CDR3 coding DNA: TGCAGCGTCCAGGGGGAAGCCAAAAACATTCAGTACTTC.

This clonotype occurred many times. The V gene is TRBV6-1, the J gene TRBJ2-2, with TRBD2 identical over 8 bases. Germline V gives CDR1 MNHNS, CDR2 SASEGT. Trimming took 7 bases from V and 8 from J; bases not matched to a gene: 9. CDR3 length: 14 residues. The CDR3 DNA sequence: TGTGCCAGCACCACGCGGGTAGCGGGAGGGGAGCTGTTTTTT. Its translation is CASTTRVAGGELFF.

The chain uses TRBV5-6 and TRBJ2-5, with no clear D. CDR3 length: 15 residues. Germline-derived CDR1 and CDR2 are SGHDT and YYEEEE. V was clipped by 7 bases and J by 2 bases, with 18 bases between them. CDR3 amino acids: CASERLGVLQETQYF. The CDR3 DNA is TGTGCCAGCGAACGCTTAGGAGTTTTACAAGAGACCCAGTACTTC.

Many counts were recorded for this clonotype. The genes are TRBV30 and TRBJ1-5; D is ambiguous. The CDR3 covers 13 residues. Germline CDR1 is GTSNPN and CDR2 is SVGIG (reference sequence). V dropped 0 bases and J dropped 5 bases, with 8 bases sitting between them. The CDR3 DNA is TGTGCCTGGAGTGTTGGAGGTGATCAGCCCCAGCATTTT. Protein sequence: CAWSVGGDQPQHF.

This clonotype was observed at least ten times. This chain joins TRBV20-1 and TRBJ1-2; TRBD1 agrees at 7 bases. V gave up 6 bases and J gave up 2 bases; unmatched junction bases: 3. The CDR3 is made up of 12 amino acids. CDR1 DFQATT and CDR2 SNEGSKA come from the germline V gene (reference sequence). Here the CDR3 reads CSAPTGNYGYTF. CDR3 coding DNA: TGCAGTGCACCGACAGGGAACTATGGCTACACCTTC.

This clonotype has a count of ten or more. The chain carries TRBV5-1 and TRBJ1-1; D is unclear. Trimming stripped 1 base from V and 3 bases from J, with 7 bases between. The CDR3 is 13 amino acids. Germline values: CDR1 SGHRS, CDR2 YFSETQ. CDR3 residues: CASSLLDDTEAFF. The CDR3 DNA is TGCGCCAGCAGCTTGTTGGATGACACTGAAGCTTTCTTT.

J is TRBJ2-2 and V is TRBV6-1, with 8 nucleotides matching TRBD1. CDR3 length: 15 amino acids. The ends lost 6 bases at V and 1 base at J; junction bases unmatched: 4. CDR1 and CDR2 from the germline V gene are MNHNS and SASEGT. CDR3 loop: CASRTDRVNTGELFF. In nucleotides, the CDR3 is TGTGCCAGCAGGACGGACAGGGTGAACACCGGGGAGCTGTTTTTT.

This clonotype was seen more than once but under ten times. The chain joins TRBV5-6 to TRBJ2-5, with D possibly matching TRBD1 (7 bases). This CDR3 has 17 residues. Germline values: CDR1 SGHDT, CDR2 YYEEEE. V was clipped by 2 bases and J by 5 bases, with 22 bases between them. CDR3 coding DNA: TGTGCCAGCAGCTTTTTAAAGACAGGGAGGCCTCGTGAGACCCAGTACTTC. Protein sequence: CASSFLKTGRPRETQYF.

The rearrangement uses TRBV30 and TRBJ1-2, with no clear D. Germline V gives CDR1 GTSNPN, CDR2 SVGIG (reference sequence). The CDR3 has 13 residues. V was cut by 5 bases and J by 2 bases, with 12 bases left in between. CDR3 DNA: TGTGCCTGGGCTCGGACGGGGAACTATGGCTACACCTTC. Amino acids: CAWARTGNYGYTF.

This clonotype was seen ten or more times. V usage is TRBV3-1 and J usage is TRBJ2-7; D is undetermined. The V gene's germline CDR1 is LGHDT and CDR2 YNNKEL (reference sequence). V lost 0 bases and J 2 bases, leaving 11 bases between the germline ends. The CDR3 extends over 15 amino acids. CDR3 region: CASSQDLAAAYEQYF. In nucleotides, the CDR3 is TGTGCCAGCAGCCAAGATCTCGCGGCGGCCTACGAGCAGTACTTC.

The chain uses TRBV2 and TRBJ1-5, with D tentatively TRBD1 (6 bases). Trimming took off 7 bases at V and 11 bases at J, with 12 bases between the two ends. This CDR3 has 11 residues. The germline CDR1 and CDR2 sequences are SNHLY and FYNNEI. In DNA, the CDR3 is TGTGCCAGCACCGCGGGACATACCCAGCATTTT. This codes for CASTAGHTQHF.

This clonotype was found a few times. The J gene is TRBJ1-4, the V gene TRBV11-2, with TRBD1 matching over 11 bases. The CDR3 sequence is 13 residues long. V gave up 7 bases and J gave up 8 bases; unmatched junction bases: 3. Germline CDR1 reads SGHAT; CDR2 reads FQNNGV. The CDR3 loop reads CASTRDRGEKLFF. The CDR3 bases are TGTGCCAGCACCCGGGACAGGGGGGAAAAACTGTTTTTT.

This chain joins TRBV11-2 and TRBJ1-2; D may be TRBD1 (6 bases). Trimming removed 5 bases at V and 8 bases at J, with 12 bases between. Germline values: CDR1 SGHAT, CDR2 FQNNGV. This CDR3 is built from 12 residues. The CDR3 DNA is TGTGCCAGCAGCCCAGGGGTCGGGGGCTACACCTTC. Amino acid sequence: CASSPGVGGYTF.

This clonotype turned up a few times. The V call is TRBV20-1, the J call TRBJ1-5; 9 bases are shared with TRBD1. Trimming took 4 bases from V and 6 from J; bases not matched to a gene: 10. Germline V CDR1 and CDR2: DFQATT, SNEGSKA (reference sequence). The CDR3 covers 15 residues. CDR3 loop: CSATPGQGIFQPQHF. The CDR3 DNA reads TGCAGTGCTACCCCGGGACAGGGAATTTTTCAGCCCCAGCATTTT.

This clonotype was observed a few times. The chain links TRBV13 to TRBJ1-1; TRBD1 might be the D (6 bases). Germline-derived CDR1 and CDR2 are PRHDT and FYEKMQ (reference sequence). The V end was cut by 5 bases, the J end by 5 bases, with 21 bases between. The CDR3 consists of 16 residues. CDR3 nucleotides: TGTGCCAGCAGCGCCGCCGGGACAAGGCGAGGGACTGAAGCTTTCTTT. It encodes CASSAAGTRRGTEAFF. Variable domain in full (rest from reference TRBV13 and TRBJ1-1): AAGVIQSPRHLIKEKRETATLKCYPIPRHDTVYWYQQGPGQDPQFLISFYEKMQSDKGSIPDRFSAQQFSDYHSELNMSSLELGDSALYFCASSAAGTRRGTEAFFGQGTRLTVV.

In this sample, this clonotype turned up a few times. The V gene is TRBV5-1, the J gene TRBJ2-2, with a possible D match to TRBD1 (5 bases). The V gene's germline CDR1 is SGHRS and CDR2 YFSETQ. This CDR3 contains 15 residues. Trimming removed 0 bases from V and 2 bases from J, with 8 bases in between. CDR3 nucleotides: TGCGCCAGCAGCTTGGAACAGGTCAACACCGGGGAGCTGTTTTTT. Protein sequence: CASSLEQVNTGELFF.

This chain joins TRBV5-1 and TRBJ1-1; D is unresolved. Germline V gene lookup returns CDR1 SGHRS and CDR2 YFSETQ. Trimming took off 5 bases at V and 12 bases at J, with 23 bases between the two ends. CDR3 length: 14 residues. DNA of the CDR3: TGCGCCAGCAGATATGATCGAGCGGGGTTCTTAACTTTCTTT. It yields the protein CASRYDRAGFLTFF.

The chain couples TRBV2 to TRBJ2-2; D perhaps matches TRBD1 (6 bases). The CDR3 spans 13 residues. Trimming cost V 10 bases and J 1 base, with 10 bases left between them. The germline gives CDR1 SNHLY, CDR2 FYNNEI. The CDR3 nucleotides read TGTGCCACCTCGGGACAGAACACCGGGGAGCTGTTTTTT. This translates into CATSGQNTGELFF.

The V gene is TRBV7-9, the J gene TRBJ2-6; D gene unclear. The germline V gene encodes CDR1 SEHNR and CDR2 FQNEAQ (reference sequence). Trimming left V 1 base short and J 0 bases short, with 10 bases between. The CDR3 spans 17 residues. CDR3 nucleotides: TGTGCCAGCAGCTTAGGCCACGCAACCTCTGGGGCCAACGTCCTGACTTTC. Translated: CASSLGHATSGANVLTF.

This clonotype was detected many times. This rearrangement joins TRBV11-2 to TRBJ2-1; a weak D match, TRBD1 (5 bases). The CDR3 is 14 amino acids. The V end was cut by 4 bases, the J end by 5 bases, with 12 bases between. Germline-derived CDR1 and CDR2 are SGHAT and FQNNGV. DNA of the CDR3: TGTGCCAGCAGCTCCCTAACAGGAAACAATGAGCAGTTCTTC. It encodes CASSSLTGNNEQFF.

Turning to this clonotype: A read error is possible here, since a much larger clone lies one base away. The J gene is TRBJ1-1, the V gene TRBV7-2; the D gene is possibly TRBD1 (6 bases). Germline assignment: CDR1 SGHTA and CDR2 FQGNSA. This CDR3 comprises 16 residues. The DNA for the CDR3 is TGTGCCAGCAGCCTCCACCCGACAGGCCTGAACACTGAAGCTTCCTTT. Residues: CASSLHPTGLNTEASF.

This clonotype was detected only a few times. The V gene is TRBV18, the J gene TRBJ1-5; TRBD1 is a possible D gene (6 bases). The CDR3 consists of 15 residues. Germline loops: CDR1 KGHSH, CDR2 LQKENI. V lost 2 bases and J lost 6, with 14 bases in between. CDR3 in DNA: TGTGCCAGCTCACCAATAGATACAGGGTTTCAGCCCCAGCATTTT. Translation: CASSPIDTGFQPQHF.

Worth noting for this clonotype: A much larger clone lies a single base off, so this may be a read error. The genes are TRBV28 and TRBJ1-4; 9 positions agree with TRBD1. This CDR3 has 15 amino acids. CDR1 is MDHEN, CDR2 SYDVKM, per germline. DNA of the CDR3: TGTACCAGCAGTTTATCCGGGACAGGGAACGAAAAACTGTTTTTT. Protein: CTSSLSGTGNEKLFF.

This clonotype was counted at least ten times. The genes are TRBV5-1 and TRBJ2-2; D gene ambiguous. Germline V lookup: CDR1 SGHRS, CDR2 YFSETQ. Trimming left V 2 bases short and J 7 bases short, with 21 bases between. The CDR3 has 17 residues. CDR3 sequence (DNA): TGCGCCAGCAGCTTATTGCCCCGGGTAGGCCAGAGCGGGGAGCTGTTTTTT. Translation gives CASSLLPRVGQSGELFF.